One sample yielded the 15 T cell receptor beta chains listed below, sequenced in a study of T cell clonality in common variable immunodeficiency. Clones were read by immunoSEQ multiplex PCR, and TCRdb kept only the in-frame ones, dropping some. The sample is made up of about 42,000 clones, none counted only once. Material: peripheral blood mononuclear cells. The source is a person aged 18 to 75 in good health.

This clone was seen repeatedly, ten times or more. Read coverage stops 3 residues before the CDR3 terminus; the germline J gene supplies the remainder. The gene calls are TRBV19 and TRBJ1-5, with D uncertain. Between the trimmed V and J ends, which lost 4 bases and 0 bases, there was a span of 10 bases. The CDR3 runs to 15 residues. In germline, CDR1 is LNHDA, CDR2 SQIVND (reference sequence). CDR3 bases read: TGTGCCAGTAGTACTGGCGCGGATAGCAATCAGCCC. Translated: CASSTGADSNQP. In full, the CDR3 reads CASSTGADSNQPQHF.

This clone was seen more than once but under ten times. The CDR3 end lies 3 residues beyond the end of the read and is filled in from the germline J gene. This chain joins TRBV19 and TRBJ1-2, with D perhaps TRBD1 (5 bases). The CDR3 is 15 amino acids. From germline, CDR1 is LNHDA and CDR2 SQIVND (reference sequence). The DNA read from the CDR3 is TGTGCCGGCGAATTCCCAGGGCGTCCTCCCTACGAC. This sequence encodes CAGEFPGRPPYD. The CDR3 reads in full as CAGEFPGRPPYDYTF.

The CDR3 region is CASSLISGRGGEQFF. Partial CDR3 DNA: TGTGCCAGCAGCTTAATAAGCGGGAGGGGGGGTGAG. The chain joins TRBV11-2 to TRBJ2-1; 10 bases match TRBD2. With the read ending 3 residues before the CDR3 end, the germline J gene is used to fill in that end. Germline V lookup: CDR1 SGHAT, CDR2 FQNNGV. Germline trimming cut 2 bases from V and 9 bases from J; bases unmatched to any gene: 7. This CDR3 region has 15 residues.

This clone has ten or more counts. This chain's CDR3 is CASSWMAVGGGETQYF. The CDR3 bases that were read are TGCGCCAGCAGCTGGATGGCCGTAGGGGGAGGAGAGACC. V and J are TRBV5-1 and TRBJ2-5; perhaps D is TRBD1 or TRBD2 (6 bases each). The read stops 3 residues short of the end of the CDR3; the missing end is completed from the germline J gene. CDR3 size: 16 residues. Trimming left V 3 bases short and J 4 bases short, with 19 bases between. From germline, CDR1 is SGHRS and CDR2 YFSETQ.

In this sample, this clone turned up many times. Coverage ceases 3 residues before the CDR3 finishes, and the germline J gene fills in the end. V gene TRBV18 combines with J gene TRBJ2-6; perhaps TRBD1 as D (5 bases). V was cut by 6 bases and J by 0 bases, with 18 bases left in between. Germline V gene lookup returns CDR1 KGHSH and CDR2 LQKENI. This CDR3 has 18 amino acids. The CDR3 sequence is CASSFQGASLSGANVLTF. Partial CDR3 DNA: TGTGCCAGCTCCTTCCAAGGGGCCTCTCTCTCTGGGGCCAACGTC.

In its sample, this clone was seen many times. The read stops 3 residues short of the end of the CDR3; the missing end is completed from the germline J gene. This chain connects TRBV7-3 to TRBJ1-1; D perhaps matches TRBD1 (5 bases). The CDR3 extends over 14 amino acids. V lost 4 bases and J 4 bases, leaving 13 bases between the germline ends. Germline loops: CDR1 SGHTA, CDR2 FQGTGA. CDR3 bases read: TGTGCCAGCAGCTCACAGGCCACATCCACTGAA. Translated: CASSSQATSTE. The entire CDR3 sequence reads CASSSQATSTEAFF.

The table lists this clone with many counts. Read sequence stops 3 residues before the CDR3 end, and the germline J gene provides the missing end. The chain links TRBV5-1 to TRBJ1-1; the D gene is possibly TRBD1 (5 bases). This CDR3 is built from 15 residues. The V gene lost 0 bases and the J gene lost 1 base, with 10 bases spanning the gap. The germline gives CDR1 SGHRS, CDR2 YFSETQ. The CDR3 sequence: CASSLGPDTNTEAFF. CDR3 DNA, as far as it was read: TGCGCCAGCAGCTTGGGCCCGGACACGAACACTGAA.

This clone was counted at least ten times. The CDR3 reads CASSQGGYSGSGSYEQYF. CDR3 DNA, as far as it was read: TGTGCCAGCAGCCAAGGGGGGTATAGCGGGAGCGGGAGTTACGAG. This chain uses TRBV4-2 with TRBJ2-7; TRBD2 agrees at 9 bases. The CDR3 goes on 3 residues after the read ends, and that part is filled in from the germline J gene. Per germline, CDR1 LGHNA and CDR2 YNFKEQ. The ends lost 1 base at V and 4 bases at J; junction bases unmatched: 14. The CDR3 totals 18 residues.

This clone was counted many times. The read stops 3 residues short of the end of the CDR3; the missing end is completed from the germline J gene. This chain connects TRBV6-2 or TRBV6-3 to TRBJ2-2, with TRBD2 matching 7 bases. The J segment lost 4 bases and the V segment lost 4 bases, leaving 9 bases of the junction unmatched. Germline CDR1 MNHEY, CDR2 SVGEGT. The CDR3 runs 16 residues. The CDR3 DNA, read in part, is TGTGCCAGCAGTTTAATTCTAGCGGCGGGCACCGGGGAG. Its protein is CASSLILAAGTGE. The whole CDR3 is CASSLILAAGTGELFF.

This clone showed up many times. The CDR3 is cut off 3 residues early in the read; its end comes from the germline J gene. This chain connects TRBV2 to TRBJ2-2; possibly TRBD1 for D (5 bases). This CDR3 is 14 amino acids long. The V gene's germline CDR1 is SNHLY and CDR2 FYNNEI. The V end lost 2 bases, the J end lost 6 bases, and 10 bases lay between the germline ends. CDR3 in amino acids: CASSERSGSGELFF. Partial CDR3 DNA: TGTGCCAGCAGTGAACGGTCAGGGTCCGGGGAG.

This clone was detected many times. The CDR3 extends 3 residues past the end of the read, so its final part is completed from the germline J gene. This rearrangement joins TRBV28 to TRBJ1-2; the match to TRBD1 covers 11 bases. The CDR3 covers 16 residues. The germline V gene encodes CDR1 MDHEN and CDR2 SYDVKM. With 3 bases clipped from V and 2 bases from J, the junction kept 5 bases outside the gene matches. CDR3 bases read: TGTGCCAGCAGTTTGGGGGGACAGGGGGAGAACTATGGC. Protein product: CASSLGGQGENYG. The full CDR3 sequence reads CASSLGGQGENYGYTF.

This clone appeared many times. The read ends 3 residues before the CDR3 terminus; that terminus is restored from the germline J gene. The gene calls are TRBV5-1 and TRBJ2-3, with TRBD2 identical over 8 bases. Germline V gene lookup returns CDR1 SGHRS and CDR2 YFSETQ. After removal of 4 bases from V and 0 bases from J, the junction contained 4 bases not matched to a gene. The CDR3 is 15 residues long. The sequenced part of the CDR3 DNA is TGCGCCAGCAGCATACTAGCGGCTAGCACAGATACG. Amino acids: CASSILAASTDT. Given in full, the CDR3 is CASSILAASTDTQYF. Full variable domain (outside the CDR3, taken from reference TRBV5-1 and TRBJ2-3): KAGVTQTPRYLIKTRGQQVTLSCSPISGHRSVSWYQQTPGQGLQFLFEYFSETQRNKGNFPGRFSGRQFSNSRSEMNVSTLELGDSALYLCASSILAASTDTQYFGPGTRLTVL.

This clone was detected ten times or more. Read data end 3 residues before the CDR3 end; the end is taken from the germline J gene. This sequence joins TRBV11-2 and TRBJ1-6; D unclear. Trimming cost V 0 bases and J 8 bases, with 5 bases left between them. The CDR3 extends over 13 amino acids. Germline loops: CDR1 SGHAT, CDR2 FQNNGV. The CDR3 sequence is CASSLDRDSPLHF. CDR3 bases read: TGTGCCAGCAGCTTAGATAGGGATTCACCC.

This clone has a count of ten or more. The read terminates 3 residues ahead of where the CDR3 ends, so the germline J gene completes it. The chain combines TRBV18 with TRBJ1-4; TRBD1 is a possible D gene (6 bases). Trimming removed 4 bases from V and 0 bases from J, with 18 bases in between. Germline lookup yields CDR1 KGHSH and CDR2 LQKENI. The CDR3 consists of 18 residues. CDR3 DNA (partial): TGTGCCAGCTCACAGGGTACGCGGAGGGACACAACTAATGAAAAA. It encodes CASSQGTRRDTTNEK. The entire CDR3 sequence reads CASSQGTRRDTTNEKLFF.

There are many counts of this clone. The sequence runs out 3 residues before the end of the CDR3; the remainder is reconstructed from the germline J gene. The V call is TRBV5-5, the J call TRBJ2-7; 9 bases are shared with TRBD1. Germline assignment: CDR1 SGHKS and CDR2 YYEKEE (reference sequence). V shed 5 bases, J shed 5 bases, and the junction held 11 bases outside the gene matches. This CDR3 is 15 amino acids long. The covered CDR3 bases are TGTGCCAGCAGTTTCAACCGGGACAGGGCCGACGAG. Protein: CASSFNRDRADE. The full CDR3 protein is CASSFNRDRADEQYF.